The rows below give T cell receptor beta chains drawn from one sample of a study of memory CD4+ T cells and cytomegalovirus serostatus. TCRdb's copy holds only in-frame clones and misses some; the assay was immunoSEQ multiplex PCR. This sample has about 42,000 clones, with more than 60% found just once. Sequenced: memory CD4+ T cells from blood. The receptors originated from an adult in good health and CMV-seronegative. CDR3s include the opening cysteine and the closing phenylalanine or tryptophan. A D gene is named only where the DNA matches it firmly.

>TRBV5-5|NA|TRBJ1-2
CASSPLDRTYGYTF
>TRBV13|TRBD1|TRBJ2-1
CASSLAPPGQGAEQFF
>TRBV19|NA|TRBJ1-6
CASSMGHSNSPLHF
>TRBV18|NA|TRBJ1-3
CASSPTRNSGNTIYF
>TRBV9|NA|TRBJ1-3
CASSVSPGAAGNTIYF
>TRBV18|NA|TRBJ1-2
CASSPGAGDYGYTF
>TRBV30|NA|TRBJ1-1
CAWINSPMNTEAFF
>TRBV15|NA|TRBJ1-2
CATSSAGDRGYTF
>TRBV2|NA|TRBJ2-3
CASSPTSTGTDTQYF
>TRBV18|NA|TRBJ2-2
CASSVGRWSTGELFF
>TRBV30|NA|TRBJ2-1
CAWNRVLNNEQFF
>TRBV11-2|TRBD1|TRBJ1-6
CASRQGGNSPLHF
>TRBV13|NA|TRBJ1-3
CASKVLSGNTIYF
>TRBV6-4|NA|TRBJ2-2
CASSDELWATTGELFF
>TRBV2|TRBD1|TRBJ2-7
CASSQDRGGEQYF
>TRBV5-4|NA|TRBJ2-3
CASSLAGADTQYF
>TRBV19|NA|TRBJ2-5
CASSPSRHYQETQYF
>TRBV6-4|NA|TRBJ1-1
CASSSWVGTEAFF
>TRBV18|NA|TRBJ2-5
CASSPGETQYF
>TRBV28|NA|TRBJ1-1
CASSYIMNTEAFF
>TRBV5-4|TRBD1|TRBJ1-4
CASSPHRDRGTTNEKLFF
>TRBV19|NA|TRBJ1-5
CASSGAATAYSNQPQHF
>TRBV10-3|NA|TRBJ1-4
CATGTSNEKLFF
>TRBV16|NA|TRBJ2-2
CASSQRGANTGELFF
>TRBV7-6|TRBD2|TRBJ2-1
CASSRGIAGLNEQFF
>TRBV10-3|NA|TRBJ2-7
CAISKGGSNYEQYF
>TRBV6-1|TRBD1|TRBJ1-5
CASSRGQGINQPQHF
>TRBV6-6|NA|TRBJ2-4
CASSSGENIQYF
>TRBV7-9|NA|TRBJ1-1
CASSLTGGDTEAFF
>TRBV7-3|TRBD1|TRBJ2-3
CASSTTGTGLTDTQYF
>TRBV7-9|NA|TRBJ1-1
CASSLRPGIEAFF
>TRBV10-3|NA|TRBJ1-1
CAIRNLGGGTEAFF
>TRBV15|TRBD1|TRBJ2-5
CATSREDRVETQYF
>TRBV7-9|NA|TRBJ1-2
CASSLGALNGYTF
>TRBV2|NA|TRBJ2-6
CASTSLGAGANVLTF
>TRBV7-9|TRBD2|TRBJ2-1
CASKNSGSSNEQFF
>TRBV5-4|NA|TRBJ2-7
CASSLGQGFYEQYF
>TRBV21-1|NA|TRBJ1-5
CASSKYDSNQPQHF
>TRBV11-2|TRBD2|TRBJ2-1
CASSLFVAGGHNEQFF